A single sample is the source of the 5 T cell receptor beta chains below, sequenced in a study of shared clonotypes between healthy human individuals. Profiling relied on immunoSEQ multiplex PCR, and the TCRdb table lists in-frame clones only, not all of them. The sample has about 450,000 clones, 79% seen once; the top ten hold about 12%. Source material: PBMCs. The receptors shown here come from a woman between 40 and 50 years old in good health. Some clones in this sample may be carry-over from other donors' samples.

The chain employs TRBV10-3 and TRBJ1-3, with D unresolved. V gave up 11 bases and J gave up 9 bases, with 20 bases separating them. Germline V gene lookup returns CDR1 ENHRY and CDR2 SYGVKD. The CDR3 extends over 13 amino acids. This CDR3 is CASRAAATSTIYF. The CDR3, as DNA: TGTGCCTCCCGGGCAGCAGCTACCTCCACCATATATTTT.

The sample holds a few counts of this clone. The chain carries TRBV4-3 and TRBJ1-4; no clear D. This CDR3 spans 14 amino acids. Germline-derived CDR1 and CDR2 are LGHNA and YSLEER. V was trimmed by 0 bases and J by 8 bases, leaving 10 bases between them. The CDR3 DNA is TGCGCCAGCAGCCAAGATGGGGATCTCGAAAAACTGTTTTTT. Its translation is CASSQDGDLEKLFF.

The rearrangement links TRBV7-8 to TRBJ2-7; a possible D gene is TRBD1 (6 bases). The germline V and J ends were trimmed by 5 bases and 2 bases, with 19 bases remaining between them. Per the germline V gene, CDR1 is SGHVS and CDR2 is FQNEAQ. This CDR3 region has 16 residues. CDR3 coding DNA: TGTGCCAGCAGCATTATTTCCGGGACATCCACCTACGAGCAGTACTTC. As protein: CASSIISGTSTYEQYF.

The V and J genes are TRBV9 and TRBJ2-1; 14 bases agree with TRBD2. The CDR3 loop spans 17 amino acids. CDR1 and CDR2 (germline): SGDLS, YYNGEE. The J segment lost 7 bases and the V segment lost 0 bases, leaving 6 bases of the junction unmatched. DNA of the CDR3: TGTGCCAGCAGCGTAGAAGGACTAGCGGGAGGTCGTAATGAGCAGTTCTTC. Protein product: CASSVEGLAGGRNEQFF.

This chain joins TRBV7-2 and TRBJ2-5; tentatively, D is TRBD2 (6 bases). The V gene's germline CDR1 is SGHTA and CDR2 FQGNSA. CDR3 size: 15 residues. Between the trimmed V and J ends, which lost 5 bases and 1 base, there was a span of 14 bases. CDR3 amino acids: CASSRTNQAQETQYF. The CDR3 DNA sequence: TGTGCCAGCAGCCGGACTAATCAGGCCCAAGAGACCCAGTACTTC.